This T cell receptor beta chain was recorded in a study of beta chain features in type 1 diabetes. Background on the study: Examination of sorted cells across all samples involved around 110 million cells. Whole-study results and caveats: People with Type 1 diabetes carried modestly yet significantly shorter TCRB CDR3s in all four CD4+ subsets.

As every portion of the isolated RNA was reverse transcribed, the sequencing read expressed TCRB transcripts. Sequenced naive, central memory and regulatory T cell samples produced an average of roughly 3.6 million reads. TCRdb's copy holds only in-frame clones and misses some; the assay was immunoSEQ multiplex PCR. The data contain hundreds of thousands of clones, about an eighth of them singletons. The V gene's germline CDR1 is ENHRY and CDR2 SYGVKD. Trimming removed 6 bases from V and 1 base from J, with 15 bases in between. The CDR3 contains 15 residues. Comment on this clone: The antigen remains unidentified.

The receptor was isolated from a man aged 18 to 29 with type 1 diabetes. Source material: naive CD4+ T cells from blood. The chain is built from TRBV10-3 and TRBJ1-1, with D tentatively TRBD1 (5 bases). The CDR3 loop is CAISRGAGTNTEAFF. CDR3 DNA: TGTGCCATCAGCCGAGGGGCAGGGACGAACACTGAAGCTTTCTTT.